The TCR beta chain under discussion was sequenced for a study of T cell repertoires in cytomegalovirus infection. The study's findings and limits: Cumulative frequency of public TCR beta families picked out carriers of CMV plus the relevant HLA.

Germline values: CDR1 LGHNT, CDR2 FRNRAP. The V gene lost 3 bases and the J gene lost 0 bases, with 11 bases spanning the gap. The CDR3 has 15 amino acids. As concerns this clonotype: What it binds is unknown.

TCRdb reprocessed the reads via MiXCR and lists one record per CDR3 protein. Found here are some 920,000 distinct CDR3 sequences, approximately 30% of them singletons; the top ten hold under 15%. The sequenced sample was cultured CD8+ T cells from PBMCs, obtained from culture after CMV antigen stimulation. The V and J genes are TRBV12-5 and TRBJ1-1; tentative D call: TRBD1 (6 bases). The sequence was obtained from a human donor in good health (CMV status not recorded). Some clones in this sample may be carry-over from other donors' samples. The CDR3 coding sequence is TGTGCTAGTGGTTTTTCAACAGGGTTGAACACTGAAGCTTTCTTT. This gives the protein CASGFSTGLNTEAFF.